Reported below is one T cell receptor beta chain. Its antigen is unidentified. The CDR3 length is 18 residues. Germline V gene lookup returns CDR1 LGHNA and CDR2 YSLEER. The ends lost 0 bases at V and 1 base at J; junction bases unmatched: 11. PCR was performed using 60 Vbeta and 13 Jbeta primers. TCRdb's copy holds only in-frame clones and misses some; the assay was immunoSEQ multiplex PCR. The sample includes 150,000 to 200,000 clones, 82% of them seen just once. The record originates from a study of cytomegalovirus exposure and HLA in healthy donors. Study-level points and caveats: A later examination showed that TCR association rates differed by HLA locus, with DRB1 most and HLA-C fewest. A later analysis linked a missense variant in DCLRE1C to the trimming of TCR beta V and J genes.

This receptor was taken from a girl aged 5 to 17 in good health and CMV-seropositive. The sequencing input was PBMCs. The chain combines TRBV4-3 with TRBJ1-2; 7 bases are a match to TRBD1. The CDR3 DNA reads TGCGCCAGCAGCCAAGACGCCGGGGACAGTATAAGTAACTATGGCTACACCTTC. Residues: CASSQDAGDSISNYGYTF.